A few counts support the clone carrying this T cell receptor beta chain. Its antigen remains unidentified. This entry comes from a study of CD8 T cells in ankylosing spondylitis. Study-level points and caveats: Disease-linked clones were CD8+ and relatively rare in peripheral blood. Clones linked to disease were reported to show significant enrichment in matched ankylosing spondylitis synovial fluid. In ankylosing spondylitis blood, a motif of 7 to 9 highly homologous TCR beta variants appeared characteristic. Earlier work had already found some motif variants in reactive arthritis synovial fluid and blood.

The CDR3 contains 13 residues. Trimming took 4 bases from V and 5 from J, leaving 11 bases between them. Per the germline V gene, CDR1 is LGHDT and CDR2 is YNNKEL (reference sequence). Library preparation for TCR beta used quantitative 5'-RACE with molecular barcodes. TCRdb re-called the 5' RACE reads through MiXCR, storing one row per CDR3 protein. The top ten hold 0.75% to 0.9% of the sample, which has around 450,000 distinct CDR3 sequences, roughly 26% seen once. The clonotype comes from a male donor with ankylosing spondylitis. The sequenced sample consisted of blood, either unsorted or a sorted T cell fraction (not recorded which). The chain has TRBV3-1 and TRBJ2-5; D unclear. CDR3 sequence reads: CASSPGVRETQYF. The CDR3 nucleotides are TGTGCCAGCAGCCCTGGGGTTAGGGAGACCCAGTACTTC.